Listed here is a single T cell receptor beta chain. Its antigen is still unknown. Its ends do not fully match the called genes, so a read error is possible. These data originate in a study of T cell repertoires in cytomegalovirus infection. Whole-study context: Selected CMV epitopes included recently identified HLA-C-restricted ones as well as well-studied HLA-B-restricted ones.

CDR1 and CDR2 (germline): SGHVT, SQSDAQ. The CDR3 spans 13 residues. Each CDR3 protein is one row after TCRdb ran MiXCR on the reads. In the table there are roughly 700,000 distinct CDR3 sequences, 33% of which are singletons. Material: cultured PBMCs, obtained from culture after CMV antigen stimulation. The TCR comes from a human donor in good health (CMV status not recorded). Some clones in this sample may be carry-over from other donors' samples. The rearrangement links TRBV7-4 to TRBJ1-2, with D possibly being TRBD1 (5 bases). The CDR3 DNA reads as TGTGCCAGCAGCGGGGGACCGGCGTGGGGCTGCACCTTC. It specifies CASSGGPAWGCTF.